What follows are 22 T cell receptor delta chains derived from one specimen sequenced in a study of γδ T cells in repeated Plasmodium falciparum infection. TCRdb fed the multiplex PCR reads into CATT to redo clone calling. The profile shows more than 70,000 delta-chain clones, approximately 0.96% of them singletons. Flow sorting of PBMC yielded separate Vgamma9/Vdelta2+ and Vdelta2-negative gammadelta T cell populations for bulk repertoire analysis. Material for sequencing was gamma-delta T cells from blood. These receptors all come from a pool of human donors (malaria-infected and uninfected, not separated).

To note about this clone: This DNA's translation differs at residue 5 from TCRdb's protein, which comes from a much larger clone; a read error is likely, and the protein shown is translated from the DNA. The chain links TRDV1 to TRDJ1; D unclear. The J gene is not listed in TCRdb, so it was assigned here from a DNA match to germline. The germline V gene has CDR1 TSWWSYY and CDR2 QGS. This CDR3 has 16 amino acids. V lost 4 bases, J lost 0 bases, and 15 bases lay in between. The CDR3 DNA reads TGTGCTCTTGGGGCCCCGGGACTCCGAAACACCGATAAACTCATCTTT. Translated: CALGAPGLRNTDKLIF.

This clone was recorded a few times. The TCRdb protein comes from a much larger clone and disagrees with this DNA's translation at residue 9, likely due to a read error; the protein given here is derived from the DNA. The chain recombines TRDV2 with TRDJ1; 7 nucleotides line up with TRDD3. The J gene, left out of TCRdb, was set here by checking the DNA against germline. CDR1 GEAIGNYY and CDR2 EKD come from the germline V gene. V lost 3 bases, J lost 1 base, and 7 bases stayed unmatched. This CDR3 has 15 residues. The CDR3 coding sequence is TGTGCCTGTGACCCATTGGGGGAAGGCACCGATAAACTCATCTTT. The encoded protein is CACDPLGEGTDKLIF.

This clone was recorded a few times. A far bigger clonotype differs at one base, so this is likely a read error. Additional DNA sequences in this sample encode the identical CDR3. Here the CDR3 reads CACDTGGYQSWDTRQMFF. The CDR3 DNA sequence: TGTGCCTGTGACACTGGGGGGTACCAGTCCTGGGACACCCGACAGATGTTTTTC. The chain links TRDV2 to TRDJ3; D might be TRDD3 (6 bases). No J gene is reported in TCRdb; it was inferred here by comparing the DNA with germline. V was cut by 1 base and J by 1 base, with 13 bases left in between. This CDR3 is built from 18 residues. Germline CDR1 is GEAIGNYY and CDR2 is EKD.

Comments on this clone: A single base is all that separates this from a far larger clone, so a read error is likely. The same CDR3 also results from other DNA sequences found in this sample. V is TRDV2 and J is TRDJ1; TRDD3 agrees at 12 bases. V shed 0 bases, J shed 4 bases, and the junction held 2 bases outside the gene matches. This CDR3 has 15 amino acids. Germline V gene sequence: CDR1 GEAIGNYY, CDR2 EKD. The CDR3 region is CACDTLGDTDDKLIF. The CDR3 bases are TGTGCCTGTGACACCCTGGGGGATACGGACGATAAACTCATCTTT.

This clone was seen a few times. TCRdb shows a much larger clone's protein in place of this DNA's translation, and the two differ at residue 4, likely through a read error; the protein shown is translated from the DNA. V gene TRDV1 combines with J gene TRDJ1; the match to TRDD3 covers 10 bases. No J gene is reported in TCRdb; it was inferred here by comparing the DNA with germline. Germline V gives CDR1 TSWWSYY, CDR2 QGS. The length of the CDR3 is 18 residues. The CDR3 sequence is CALEELILITGGSDKLIF. CDR3 coding DNA: TGTGCTCTTGAGGAACTAATCCTAATTACTGGGGGATCCGATAAACTCATCTTT.

Only a few counts were recorded for this clone. A far larger clone is a single base away, which makes a read error likely. The chain links TRDV1 to TRDJ1, with TRDD3 matching 9 bases. The J gene is not listed in TCRdb, so it was assigned here from a DNA match to germline. V was pared by 0 bases and J by 4 bases, with 24 bases of the junction left unmatched. Germline CDR1 reads TSWWSYY; CDR2 reads QGS. This CDR3 has 22 amino acids. The chain's CDR3 is CALGELSYPKLLGDPRVDKLIF. In DNA, the CDR3 is TGTGCTCTTGGGGAACTTTCCTACCCCAAACTACTGGGGGACCCTAGGGTCGATAAACTCATCTTT.

This clone was recorded many times. Translating this DNA gives a protein that differs at residue 8 from the TCRdb one, which belongs to a much larger clone; a read error is likely, and the protein shown is this translation. The chain carries TRDV2 and TRDJ1; D uncertain. The CDR3 covers 14 residues. The germline V gene encodes CDR1 GEAIGNYY and CDR2 EKD. V gave up 0 bases and J gave up 10 bases, with 17 bases separating them. The CDR3 sequence is CACDTPFAVGVLIF. The CDR3, as DNA: TGTGCCTGTGACACCCCTTTTGCAGTTGGCGTACTCATCTTT.

Comments on this clone: TCRdb has a much larger clone's protein, which differs at residue 15 from the translation of this DNA, likely because of a read error; what is shown is the protein translated from the DNA. No J gene call was made, and the V gene is TRDV2; the table assigns TRDD3, which was not confirmed against the DNA. The CDR3 is 16 residues long. Per the germline V gene, CDR1 is GEAIGNYY and CDR2 is EKD. CDR3 nucleotide sequence: TGTGCCTGTGATTCACTGGGGGACGCCGTGGCCGATAAACTCACCTTT. Translation gives CACDSLGDAVADKLTF.

This clone was counted a few times. TCRdb's entry gives the protein of a much larger clone, which mismatches this DNA's translation at residue 9, likely from a read error; the protein reported here is translated from the DNA. This chain connects TRDV1 to TRDJ1, with D tentatively TRDD3 (6 bases). The CDR3 runs 17 residues. V gave up 2 bases and J gave up 1 base, with 17 bases separating them. Looked up from germline, CDR1 is TSWWSYY and CDR2 is QGS. CDR3 in amino acids: CALGELWGVRGTDKLIF. DNA for the CDR3: TGTGCTCTTGGGGAATTATGGGGGGTACGAGGCACCGATAAACTCATCTTT.

This clone was seen only a few times. The protein in TCRdb stems from a much larger clone and differs at residue 12 from this DNA's translation, likely a read error; here the protein is translated from the DNA. The chain is built from TRDV1 and TRDJ1, with D tentatively TRDD3 (6 bases). Germline CDR1 and CDR2: TSWWSYY and QGS. The V and J ends lost 2 bases and 4 bases respectively, with 32 bases between them. This CDR3 is 21 amino acids long. The CDR3 DNA reads as TGTGCTCTTGGGGAATACCGTCCGAACTATGGGAGATACGAGGGGTTCGATAAACTCATCTTT. Translated: CALGEYRPNYGRYEGFDKLIF.

Worth noting for this clone: This DNA's translation and the protein TCRdb lists, from a much larger clone, do not match at residue 13, likely due to a read error; the protein shown is translated from the DNA. The rearrangement joins TRDV1 to TRDJ1; tentatively, D is TRDD2 (6 bases). The J gene was missing in TCRdb and was found by matching the end of the DNA to germline. The length of the CDR3 is 19 residues. Per the germline V gene, CDR1 is TSWWSYY and CDR2 is QGS. V shed 2 bases and J shed 2 bases, with 24 bases lying between them. The DNA of the CDR3 is TGTGCTCTTGGGGAATGGTCCTACGATGTGAGTACTGAGACCGATAAACTCATCTTT. It translates to CALGEWSYDVSTETDKLIF.

Points on this clone: Since a far larger clone is one base different, this is likely a read error. No J gene was called, and the V gene is TRDV2. CDR3 length: 17 residues. The germline V gene encodes CDR1 GEAIGNYY and CDR2 EKD. The CDR3 spells CACDTLSAGLYTDKLIF. In DNA, the CDR3 is TGTGCCTGTGACACCTTATCGGCGGGTTTGTACACCGATAAACTCATCTTC.

This clone showed up just a few times. A read error is likely here: a far larger clone is one base away. Other DNA sequences from this sample encode an identical CDR3 as well. V and J are TRDV2 and TRDJ1, with 10 positions matching TRDD3. Germline assignment: CDR1 GEAIGNYY and CDR2 EKD. V gave up 0 bases and J gave up 0 bases; unmatched junction bases: 12. This CDR3 has 19 residues. The CDR3 loop is CACDTLGHTGGWYTDKLIF. The CDR3 nucleotides are TGTGCCTGTGACACCTTAGGCCATACTGGGGGATGGTACACCGATAAACTCATCTTT.

In its sample, this clone was seen a few times. The protein TCRdb lists belongs to a much larger clone and differs from this DNA's translation at residue 10, which points to a read error; the protein shown is made from the DNA. The chain carries TRDV2 and TRDJ1; 8 bases map to TRDD3. Germline CDR1 GEAIGNYY, CDR2 EKD. The CDR3 totals 13 residues. The DNA of the CDR3 is TGTGCCTGTGACGCTGGGGGACACGATAACCTCATCTTT. As protein: CACDAGGHDNLIF.

Comment on this clone: The protein that TCRdb holds for this DNA derives from a much larger clone and differs from the translated DNA at residue 16, which likely indicates a read error; the protein shown here is translated from the DNA. The J gene is uncalled and the V gene is TRDV2; TRDD3, the table's D call, lacks a check against the DNA. Germline lookup yields CDR1 GEAIGNYY and CDR2 EKD. The CDR3 runs to 18 residues. The CDR3 loop reads CACDTVDISSWDTRQTFF. The CDR3 bases are TGTGCCTGTGACACCGTGGATATAAGCTCCTGGGACACCCGACAGACGTTTTTC.

Only a few counts were recorded for this clone. The protein given by TCRdb reflects a much larger clone and differs at residue 8 from this DNA's translation, likely from a read error; the protein shown is the DNA's translation. The chain joins TRDV1 to TRDJ1; D is possibly TRDD3 (5 bases). Germline assignment: CDR1 TSWWSYY and CDR2 QGS. The CDR3 runs 25 residues. V was trimmed by 0 bases and J by 3 bases, leaving 41 bases between them. In DNA, the CDR3 is TGTGCTCTTGGGGAACTGGATAGGCTTAACCAACGCCGTGTCTTTCATTGGGGTGCGCCCGATAAACTCATCTTT. Its translation is CALGELDRLNQRRVFHWGAPDKLIF.

The sample holds a few counts of this clone. TCRdb's protein for this DNA is that of a much larger clone and differs from the translation at residue 12, likely a read error; the protein shown is the DNA translation. V is TRDV1 and J is TRDJ1; TRDD3 agrees at 7 bases. No J gene is reported in TCRdb; it was inferred here by comparing the DNA with germline. The CDR3 is made up of 17 amino acids. Germline V gives CDR1 TSWWSYY, CDR2 QGS. V shed 3 bases and J 3 bases; nucleotides not matched to a gene: 13. CDR3 in amino acids: CALGDVPGGLYADKLIF. CDR3 nucleotides: TGTGCTCTTGGGGACGTCCCTGGGGGTTTGTACGCCGATAAACTCATCTTT.

In regard to this clone: TCRdb shows a much larger clone's protein in place of this DNA's translation, and the two differ at residue 9, likely through a read error; the protein shown is translated from the DNA. The chain couples TRDV1 to TRDJ1; 8 nucleotides line up with TRDD3. TCRdb records no J gene; here it was assigned by comparing the DNA to germline. The trim removed 5 bases at V and 5 bases at J, leaving 19 bases unmatched. Germline CDR1 reads TSWWSYY; CDR2 reads QGS. The CDR3 sequence is 18 residues long. The CDR3 DNA follows: TGTGCTCTTGGGACACTTCCGGGAAGTGGGGGATGGAGGGATAAACTCATCTTT. It is translated as CALGTLPGSGGWRDKLIF.

In the case of this clone: Given a far larger clone just one base away, this is likely a sequencing read error. This sequence joins TRDV1 and TRDJ1; no firm D call. In the absence of a J gene in TCRdb, the DNA was matched to germline to assign it here. Trimming left V 1 base short and J 7 bases short, with 19 bases between. This CDR3 region has 16 residues. Germline V gives CDR1 TSWWSYY, CDR2 QGS. CDR3 region: CALGEQKVWHLRKLIF. The CDR3 DNA is TGTGCTCTTGGGGAACAAAAGGTTTGGCACCTGCGTAAACTCATCTTT.

This clone was counted between two and nine times. It is likely a read error: a sequence one base away is far more abundant. Within the sample, other DNA sequences also encode this same CDR3. The chain uses TRDV2 and TRDJ1; 12 nucleotides line up with TRDD3. TCRdb is silent on the J gene; assignment here came from matching the DNA to germline. The V gene end was trimmed by 4 bases and the J gene end by 8 bases; junction bases not matched to a gene: 13. Germline V gene sequence: CDR1 GEAIGNYY, CDR2 EKD. This CDR3 is 16 amino acids long. The CDR3 spells CACDRVLGDTSLKLIF. CDR3 DNA sequence: TGTGCCTGTGATCGGGTACTGGGGGATACCTCCCTCAAACTCATCTTT.

This clone appeared a few times. The amino acid sequence in TCRdb belongs to a much larger clone and departs from this DNA's translation at residue 13, likely a sequencing read error; the sequence shown is translated from the DNA. V usage is TRDV2 and J usage is TRDJ1; TRDD3 matches 11 bases. The J gene was not available in TCRdb and was assigned here by matching the DNA to germline segments. Germline V gene data show CDR1 as GEAIGNYY and CDR2 as EKD. V dropped 0 bases and J dropped 0; count of bases not matched to a gene: 11. CDR3 size: 19 residues. DNA for the CDR3: TGTGCCTGTGACACCGGAGCTGCCTGGGGGATACCGCACACCGATAAACTCATCTTT. It is translated as CACDTGAAWGIPHTDKLIF.

Details on this clone: The protein that TCRdb holds for this DNA derives from a much larger clone and differs from the translated DNA at residue 18, which likely indicates a read error; the protein shown here is translated from the DNA. J is TRDJ1 and V is TRDV1, with 7 positions matching TRDD3. Germline values: CDR1 TSWWSYY, CDR2 QGS. The CDR3 length is 21 residues. CDR3 DNA sequence: TGTGCTCTTGGGGTTTCGCCTACTCTATCTTACTGGGGATTTTACACCGATAGACTCATCTTT. Translated, it gives CALGVSPTLSYWGFYTDRLIF.